A selection of T cell receptor beta chains follows, all from one sample in a study of blood T cell dynamics during melanoma immunotherapy. Clones were read by immunoSEQ multiplex PCR, and TCRdb kept only the in-frame ones, dropping some. The repertoire consists of roughly 11,000 clones, with around four fifths occurring once and the leading ten covering 15% to 20%. The specimen comprised blood, sampled from a patient treated with checkpoint blockade. The receptor set was obtained from a human donor with melanoma. The CDR3 runs from the conserved cysteine through the conserved F or W. D genes are given only for firm matches. The listing skips clone size in some rows; elsewhere it reads once, few, many or a size class.

cdr3_nt: TGTGCCAGCACCGCATCCGGGGGGGCCCGGCAAGAGACCCAGTACTTC; cdr3_aa: CASTASGGARQETQYF; v_call: TRBV2; clone_size: -; d_call: TRBD2; j_call: TRBJ2-5
cdr3_nt: TGTGCCAGCCGGAGGGGCAAGGACTATGGCTACACCTTC; cdr3_aa: CASRRGKDYGYTF; v_call: TRBV6-6; clone_size: -; d_call: -; j_call: TRBJ1-2
cdr3_nt: TGTGCCAGCAGCCAGGAGAGAAGCTCTGGAAACACCATATATTTT; cdr3_aa: CASSQERSSGNTIYF; v_call: TRBV6-1; clone_size: -; d_call: -; j_call: TRBJ1-3
cdr3_nt: TGTGCCAGCACCCATGACCGTTCTGATACGCAGTATTTT; cdr3_aa: CASTHDRSDTQYF; v_call: TRBV27; clone_size: -; d_call: -; j_call: TRBJ2-3
cdr3_nt: TGTGCCAGCAGTGAAGGGGGCATCATGAACACTGAAGCTTTCTTT; cdr3_aa: CASSEGGIMNTEAFF; v_call: TRBV2; clone_size: few; d_call: -; j_call: TRBJ1-1
cdr3_nt: TGTGCCAGCAGTGAACTCCTAGCGGGAGCCGATACGCAGTATTTT; cdr3_aa: CASSELLAGADTQYF; v_call: TRBV2; clone_size: -; d_call: TRBD2; j_call: TRBJ2-3
cdr3_nt: TGCGCCAGCAGCCCATCGACAGGGATAGTCACCGGGGAGCTGTTTTTT; cdr3_aa: CASSPSTGIVTGELFF; v_call: TRBV5-1; clone_size: -; d_call: TRBD1; j_call: TRBJ2-2
cdr3_nt: TGCGCCAGCAGTGTCAGGGATCCCTACGAGCAGTACTTC; cdr3_aa: CASSVRDPYEQYF; v_call: TRBV10-2; clone_size: -; d_call: -; j_call: TRBJ2-7
cdr3_nt: TGTGCCACCCTTACCGGGACTAGCGGGAGAGGCGGGGAGCTGTTTTTT; cdr3_aa: CATLTGTSGRGGELFF; v_call: TRBV7-8; clone_size: once; d_call: TRBD2; j_call: TRBJ2-2
cdr3_nt: TGTGCCAGCAGTCAGTCCAGGGGCAATGAGCAGTTCTTC; cdr3_aa: CASSQSRGNEQFF; v_call: TRBV25-1; clone_size: -; d_call: -; j_call: TRBJ2-1
cdr3_nt: TGTGCCAGCAGCTTAGCGGGACAGGGGGCTGAAGCTTTCTTT; cdr3_aa: CASSLAGQGAEAFF; v_call: TRBV7-9; clone_size: -; d_call: TRBD1; j_call: TRBJ1-1
cdr3_nt: TGTGCCAGCATCGTGGAGGGGAGGAACACTGAAGCTTTCTTT; cdr3_aa: CASIVEGRNTEAFF; v_call: TRBV2; clone_size: -; d_call: -; j_call: TRBJ1-1
cdr3_nt: TGTGCCAGCAGCCCAGAATGGGGATTCTCCAATGAGCAGTTCTTC; cdr3_aa: CASSPEWGFSNEQFF; v_call: TRBV4-2; clone_size: -; d_call: -; j_call: TRBJ2-1
cdr3_nt: TGTGCCAGCAGCTTGCAGGGGGCCGACCATGGCTACACCTTC; cdr3_aa: CASSLQGADHGYTF; v_call: TRBV5-4; clone_size: -; d_call: TRBD1; j_call: TRBJ1-2
cdr3_nt: TGTGCCAGCAGCTTAGGGAGGACAGGGGGAGGCTACACCTTC; cdr3_aa: CASSLGRTGGGYTF; v_call: TRBV7-2; clone_size: -; d_call: TRBD1; j_call: TRBJ1-2
cdr3_nt: TGTGCCAGCAGCCGGGGGGATACGCAGTATTTT; cdr3_aa: CASSRGDTQYF; v_call: TRBV7-9; clone_size: -; d_call: -; j_call: TRBJ2-3
cdr3_nt: TGTGCCAGCAGCTCCGCCAGGGGGGGAGGGACCTACGAGCAGTACTTC; cdr3_aa: CASSSARGGGTYEQYF; v_call: TRBV7-2; clone_size: -; d_call: -; j_call: TRBJ2-7
cdr3_nt: TGTGCCAGCAGTTACGGGATCGGCGGGGAGCTGTTTTTT; cdr3_aa: CASSYGIGGELFF; v_call: TRBV6-5; clone_size: -; d_call: -; j_call: TRBJ2-2
cdr3_nt: TGTGCCAGCAGTTCCCGGGACAAGTCCCATGAGCAGTTCTTC; cdr3_aa: CASSSRDKSHEQFF; v_call: TRBV6-5; clone_size: -; d_call: -; j_call: TRBJ2-1
cdr3_nt: TGTGCCAGCAGATCGCATTACGAGCAGTACTTC; cdr3_aa: CASRSHYEQYF; v_call: TRBV28; clone_size: once; d_call: -; j_call: TRBJ2-7
cdr3_nt: TGCGCCAGCAGCTTGGCAGGACAGGGAGCTACTAATGAAAAACTGTTTTTT; cdr3_aa: CASSLAGQGATNEKLFF; v_call: TRBV5-1; clone_size: -; d_call: TRBD1; j_call: TRBJ1-4
cdr3_nt: TGCGCCAGCAGCTCGGGACATAACTATGGCTACACCTTC; cdr3_aa: CASSSGHNYGYTF; v_call: TRBV5-1; clone_size: -; d_call: -; j_call: TRBJ1-2
cdr3_nt: TGTGCCATCAGTACCCTGAACACTGAAGCTTTCTTT; cdr3_aa: CAISTLNTEAFF; v_call: TRBV6-6; clone_size: -; d_call: -; j_call: TRBJ1-1